The 22 T cell receptor beta chains presented below share a single source sample, sequenced in a study of shared clonotypes between healthy human individuals. Clones were read by immunoSEQ multiplex PCR, and TCRdb kept only the in-frame ones, dropping some. The table includes more than 550,000 clones, over 60% detected once. Sequenced: memory CD4+ T cells sorted from blood. The subset is: CD45RA-negative fraction. The receptors shown here come from a woman in her twenties or thirties in good health.

This sequence joins TRBV4-1 and TRBJ1-4, with TRBD1 identical over 7 bases. Trimming removed 0 bases from V and 4 bases from J; junction bases left unmatched: 5. This CDR3 is built from 16 residues. CDR1 is MGHRA, CDR2 YSYEKL, per germline. The CDR3 reads CASSQETGVVNEKLFF. CDR3 in DNA: TGCGCCAGCAGCCAAGAAACAGGGGTTGTTAATGAAAAACTGTTTTTT.

The chain links TRBV10-3 to TRBJ2-7, with D perhaps matching TRBD2 (7 bases). Germline CDR1 is ENHRY and CDR2 is SYGVKD. V gave up 6 bases and J gave up 6 bases, with 12 bases separating them. The CDR3 length is 12 residues. In DNA form, the CDR3 reads TGTGCCATCAGGGAGGGGGGGCGCGAGCAGTACTTC. It codes for CAIREGGREQYF.

CDR3 bases: TGTGCCAGCTCACTCCTCGGGACAGGGAACACAGATACGCAGTATTTT. It translates to CASSLLGTGNTDTQYF. The V and J genes are TRBV18 and TRBJ2-3, with 9 bases that match TRBD1. This CDR3 spans 16 amino acids. V gave up 4 bases and J gave up 2 bases; unmatched junction bases: 7. Germline V gene data show CDR1 as KGHSH and CDR2 as LQKENI.

The CDR3 DNA sequence: TGTGCCAGCAGTGCTCAGACAGGGGACAACCAAGAGACCCAGTACTTC. This encodes CASSAQTGDNQETQYF. This chain uses TRBV25-1 with TRBJ2-5; TRBD1 agrees at 8 bases. CDR3 length: 16 residues. The V segment lost 4 bases and the J segment 0 bases; nucleotides outside the gene matches: 7. CDR1 is MGHDK, CDR2 SYGVNS, per germline.

A note on this clone: A clone one base away is much larger, so this may be a read error. The chain combines TRBV10-1 with TRBJ2-1; 12 nucleotides match TRBD2. This CDR3 spans 14 amino acids. Trimming removed 6 bases from V and 4 bases from J; junction bases left unmatched: 1. Germline assignment: CDR1 WNHNN and CDR2 SYGVQD (reference sequence). The CDR3 bases are TGCGCCAGCAGCCTAGCGGGAGGGTACAATGAGCAGTTCTTC. The encoded protein is CASSLAGGYNEQFF.

The chain is built from TRBV28 and TRBJ2-7; D is ambiguous. The CDR3 contains 14 residues. V lost 3 bases, J lost 1 base, and 10 bases lay in between. The germline CDR1 and CDR2 sequences are MDHEN and SYDVKM. The DNA for the CDR3 is TGTGCCAGCAGTTTCTTCGCCGGTTCCTACGAGCAGTACTTC. It translates to CASSFFAGSYEQYF.

The V gene is TRBV28, the J gene TRBJ2-7; 9 bases line up with TRBD1. The CDR3 runs to 15 residues. Trimming removed 5 bases from V and 5 bases from J; junction bases left unmatched: 10. Germline-derived CDR1 and CDR2 are MDHEN and SYDVKM. DNA for the CDR3: TGTGCCAGCAGTCGATCCGGGACAGGGCAAGACGAGCAGTACTTC. Translating it yields CASSRSGTGQDEQYF.

The V gene is TRBV5-1, the J gene TRBJ2-2; 8 bases line up with TRBD1. Germline V gives CDR1 SGHRS, CDR2 YFSETQ. After removal of 6 bases from V and 2 bases from J, the junction contained 6 bases not matched to a gene. The CDR3 length is 15 residues. This CDR3 reads CASKRGQVNTGELFF. DNA of the CDR3: TGCGCCAGCAAACGGGGACAGGTCAACACCGGGGAGCTGTTTTTT.

The V and J genes are TRBV5-7 and TRBJ2-7; D tentatively reads TRBD1 or TRBD2 (5 bases each). TRBV5-7 is given ORF status, its function remaining uncertain. V lost 1 base, J lost 2 bases, and 16 bases lay in between. The CDR3 consists of 16 residues. CDR3 in amino acids: CASSLPRDPLTYEQYF. The CDR3 region has the DNA TGTGCCAGCAGCTTGCCCCGGGACCCCCTAACCTACGAGCAGTACTTC.

This clone was seen only a few times. The chain recombines TRBV10-2 with TRBJ2-2, with 10 bases aligning to TRBD2. This CDR3 comprises 13 residues. Per the germline V gene, CDR1 is WSHSY and CDR2 is SAAADI. V lost 8 bases, J lost 7 bases, and 4 bases stayed unmatched. The CDR3 protein is CASYRTSGGELFF. The CDR3 DNA is TGCGCCAGCTATCGGACTAGCGGCGGGGAGCTGTTTTTT.

The chain couples TRBV10-1 to TRBJ2-7, with D possibly being TRBD1 (5 bases). This CDR3 has 17 residues. Germline V gene lookup returns CDR1 WNHNN and CDR2 SYGVQD (reference sequence). V lost 1 base to trimming and J lost 0 bases, with 16 bases between them. This chain's CDR3 is CASSEYPGREGSYEQYF. In DNA, the CDR3 is TGCGCCAGCAGTGAGTACCCCGGCAGGGAAGGCTCCTACGAGCAGTACTTC.

This clone came up a few times. This sequence joins TRBV25-1 and TRBJ1-1; D not resolved. V was cut by 11 bases and J by 0 bases, with 25 bases left in between. Germline CDR1 MGHDK, CDR2 SYGVNS. This CDR3 is built from 17 residues. Written as DNA, the CDR3 is TGTGCCCGTCCCCCAGGCGAAGGGCCCGGGGTGAACACTGAAGCTTTCTTT. Translated, it gives CARPPGEGPGVNTEAFF.

The chain uses TRBV5-1 and TRBJ1-5; 9 positions match TRBD1. Germline V gives CDR1 SGHRS, CDR2 YFSETQ. This CDR3 spans 14 amino acids. V lost 4 bases, J lost 4 bases, and 3 bases stayed unmatched. CDR3 nucleotides: TGCGCCAGCAGCACCGGGACAGGGAATCAGCCCCAGCATTTT. It is translated as CASSTGTGNQPQHF.

V is TRBV7-8 and J is TRBJ1-5; TRBD1 aligns across 9 bases. The length of the CDR3 is 15 residues. J gave up 7 bases and V 1 base, and 5 bases lay outside the gene matches. CDR1 and CDR2 from the germline V gene are SGHVS and FQNEAQ. CDR3 region: CASSLEGQGSQPQHF. The CDR3 region has the DNA TGTGCCAGCAGCTTAGAGGGACAGGGTTCACAGCCCCAGCATTTT.

V and J are TRBV29-1 and TRBJ1-4; 8 nucleotides line up with TRBD1. J gave up 3 bases and V 6 bases, and 3 bases lay outside the gene matches. Germline loops: CDR1 SQVTM, CDR2 ANQGSEA. The length of the CDR3 is 13 residues. CDR3 region: CSVRQGPNEKLFF. The CDR3 DNA follows: TGCAGCGTACGACAGGGGCCTAATGAAAAACTGTTTTTT.

The V gene is TRBV14, the J gene TRBJ1-3; a weak D match, TRBD1 (6 bases). The CDR3 loop spans 16 amino acids. Trimming pared 4 bases from V and 2 bases from J, leaving 15 bases between. Germline loops: CDR1 SGHDN, CDR2 FVKESK. The CDR3 DNA sequence: TGTGCCAGCAGCCCGAGGAGCAGGGGCACTGGAAACACCATATATTTT. This translates into CASSPRSRGTGNTIYF.

V and J are TRBV27 and TRBJ2-2; no firm D call. Germline-derived CDR1 and CDR2 are MNHEY and SMNVEV (reference sequence). The CDR3 extends over 18 amino acids. Deletions cut 3 bases from V and 0 bases from J, with 17 bases between. CDR3 sequence reads: CASSLALVGPANTGELFF. The CDR3 coding sequence is TGTGCCAGCAGTTTGGCCCTTGTGGGCCCCGCGAACACCGGGGAGCTGTTTTTT.

The chain carries TRBV6-6 and TRBJ1-1; D uncertain. The V end was cut by 2 bases, the J end by 2 bases, with 9 bases between. CDR3 length: 14 amino acids. Per the germline V gene, CDR1 is MNHNY and CDR2 is SVGAGI (reference sequence). The CDR3, as DNA: TGTGCCAGCAGTTACGGGCGCTACAACACTGAAGCTTTCTTT. Translating gives CASSYGRYNTEAFF.

A few counts support this clone. This chain uses TRBV27 with TRBJ2-2; no definite D call. Germline V gives CDR1 MNHEY, CDR2 SMNVEV (reference sequence). The V gene lost 4 bases and the J gene lost 6 bases, with 9 bases spanning the gap. CDR3 length: 13 amino acids. The CDR3 coding sequence is TGTGCCAGCAGTTCCCCCCCCGCCGGGGAGCTGTTTTTT. It translates to CASSSPPAGELFF.

This clone was recorded a few times. The chain recombines TRBV27 with TRBJ2-7; tentative D call: TRBD1 (6 bases). V gave up 5 bases and J gave up 3 bases, with 14 bases separating them. The germline gives CDR1 MNHEY, CDR2 SMNVEV (reference sequence). The CDR3 sequence is 14 residues long. CDR3 DNA: TGTGCCAGCAGTCGGACCGGGACATTCTACGAGCAGTACTTC. It codes for CASSRTGTFYEQYF.

This clone showed up many times. The chain is built from TRBV18 and TRBJ1-2; 8 nucleotides align to TRBD1. This CDR3 has 16 amino acids. Unmatched junction bases numbered 13, after V lost 6 bases and J lost 4 bases. CDR1 is KGHSH, CDR2 LQKENI, per germline. The CDR3 protein is CASSPTSDRVSYGYTF. DNA of the CDR3: TGTGCCAGCTCTCCTACCTCGGACAGGGTGTCCTATGGCTACACCTTC.

This chain links TRBV14 with TRBJ1-1; weak D call: TRBD1 (5 bases). CDR3 length: 15 amino acids. V was cut by 2 bases and J by 4 bases, with 14 bases left in between. Germline V gene data show CDR1 as SGHDN and CDR2 as FVKESK. This CDR3 reads CASSQSRGVLTEAFF. The CDR3 bases are TGTGCCAGCAGCCAATCCCGGGGGGTACTCACTGAAGCTTTCTTT.